The next 3 T cell receptor beta chains were all read from a single sample in a study of T cell responses to AZD1222 COVID-19 vaccine. Libraries were prepared by immunoSEQ multiplex PCR; TCRdb keeps only in-frame clonotypes and omits some of them. This table has about 100,000 clones, 80% to 90% appearing once. Here the sequenced sample was peripheral blood, taken on day 0 of AZD1222 vaccination. The receptors stem from an adult in good health.

The chain carries TRBV19 and TRBJ2-5; TRBD2 is a possible D gene (5 bases). The CDR3 loop spans 12 amino acids. Between the trimmed V and J ends, which lost 3 bases and 5 bases, there was a span of 7 bases. Germline V gene lookup returns CDR1 LNHDA and CDR2 SQIVND (reference sequence). The CDR3 sequence is CASSMRGETQYF. The CDR3 DNA reads TGTGCCAGTAGTATGCGAGGGGAGACCCAGTACTTC.

J is TRBJ1-6 and V is TRBV6-5; 7 bases are shared with TRBD1. Germline V gene lookup returns CDR1 MNHEY and CDR2 SVGAGI. V lost 3 bases and J lost 10; bases outside the gene matches: 6. There are 14 residues in the CDR3. DNA of the CDR3: TGTGCCAGCAGTTATAGACAGGGTAGCTCACCCCTCCACTTT. As protein: CASSYRQGSSPLHF.

This chain links TRBV7-9 with TRBJ1-2, with D possibly matching TRBD1 (5 bases). Germline CDR1 is SEHNR and CDR2 is FQNEAQ (reference sequence). The CDR3 has 13 residues. V was trimmed by 2 bases and J by 6 bases, leaving 10 bases between them. The CDR3 protein is CASSLSQVNGYTF. DNA of the CDR3: TGTGCCAGCAGCTTATCACAGGTTAATGGCTACACCTTC. Combining the CDR3 with reference TRBV7-9 and TRBJ1-2 gives the whole variable domain DTGVSQNPRHKITKRGQNVTFRCDPISEHNRLYWYRQTLGQGPEFLTYFQNEAQLEKSRLLSDRFSAERPKGSFSTLEIQRTEQGDSAMYLCASSLSQVNGYTFGSGTRLTVV.